The clone carrying this TCR beta chain was seen a handful of times. Antigen unknown. This record belongs to a study of T-cell reconstitution after alpha-beta-depleted transplantation in children. This sample's TCRbeta library carried unique molecular identifier barcodes. TCRdb reprocessed the PCR reads with MiXCR, giving one entry per CDR3 protein. The repertoire holds just under 250,000 distinct CDR3 sequences, with roughly a quarter as singletons. Study-wide results and limits: TCRbeta diversity was high at day 60 in some patients (a result of surviving recipient T cells and thymic progenitors). Alpha-beta T cells present about two months after transplant were reported to originate from several hundred expanded graft clones. T-cell counts and diversity at one year following transplant were attributed mainly to newly produced T cells.

The specimen was PBMCs, collected before TCRalphabeta/CD19-depleted stem cell transplant. The sequence was obtained from a girl aged 2 to 9 with Fanconi anemia, due to receive a stem cell transplant.

CDR3: CSVERTTSGSETQYF. The CDR3 coding sequence is TGCAGCGTTGAAAGAACGACTAGCGGGAGTGAGACCCAGTACTTC. V is TRBV29-1 and J is TRBJ2-5, with TRBD2 matching 12 bases. The CDR3 runs 15 residues. The germline CDR1 and CDR2 sequences are SQVTM and ANQGSEA. V gave up 2 bases and J gave up 5 bases; unmatched junction bases: 6.